This section outlines one T cell receptor beta chain sequence together with its context. Its antigen is as yet unknown. The PCR used 60 Vbeta and 13 Jbeta primers. Study processing details: Among the unique TCR beta chains that a later analysis counted, 80 million to 100 million in all, approximately 12 million were shared. The repertoire was sequenced with immunoSEQ multiplex PCR; TCRdb's copy has only in-frame clones and lacks some. V, J and clone size are taken as reported in that table, and D and trimming were inferred from the DNA itself. The sample has over 130,000 clones, 70% to 85% seen once. This record comes from a study of cytomegalovirus exposure and HLA in healthy donors. Study-wide results and limits: Presence/absence analyses rested on an assumption that sequencing depth was roughly uniform across donors.

The clonotype was recovered from a man aged 35 to 55 in good health and CMV-seronegative. The sample taken for sequencing was PBMCs.

The CDR3 sequence: CASSPITTNEKLFF. The DNA of the CDR3 is TGTGCCAGCAGTCCTATTACAACTAATGAAAAACTGTTTTTT. This chain links TRBV7-9 with TRBJ1-4; unclear D gene. V lost 6 bases and J 0 bases, leaving 8 bases between the germline ends. CDR1 and CDR2 (germline): SEHNR, FQNEAQ (reference sequence). The CDR3 contains 14 residues.